This TCR beta chain is drawn from a study of blood T cell repertoires in COVID-19. Study at large: Acute and convalescent COVID-19 samples came from the United States, Italy and Spain. Nucleic acid was either cDNA or gDNA, and it came from T cells, B-cell-depleted T cells, or PBMCs.

Original processing notes: Reference gene primer amplification in the assay estimated nucleated cell counts. Sequencing used immunoSEQ multiplex PCR; TCRdb keeps in-frame clones, though not all of them. The V and J calls and clone size are taken from that table; D and trimming were inferred from the DNA. The table has about 14,000 clones, 84% seen once; the top ten hold approximately 30%. The CDR3 is 16 amino acids. Trimming took 6 bases from V and 6 from J, leaving 22 bases between them. In germline, CDR1 is SGHNT, CDR2 YENEEA. Sequenced sample: peripheral blood. The gene calls are TRBV11-3 and TRBJ2-3, with TRBD1 as a possible D gene (5 bases). The TCR sequence derives from a man aged 50-59 years with active COVID-19. The CDR3 here is CASSQGRVEGVDTQYF. As DNA, the CDR3 is TGTGCCAGCAGTCAGGGTCGGGTGGAAGGAGTGGATACGCAGTATTTT.